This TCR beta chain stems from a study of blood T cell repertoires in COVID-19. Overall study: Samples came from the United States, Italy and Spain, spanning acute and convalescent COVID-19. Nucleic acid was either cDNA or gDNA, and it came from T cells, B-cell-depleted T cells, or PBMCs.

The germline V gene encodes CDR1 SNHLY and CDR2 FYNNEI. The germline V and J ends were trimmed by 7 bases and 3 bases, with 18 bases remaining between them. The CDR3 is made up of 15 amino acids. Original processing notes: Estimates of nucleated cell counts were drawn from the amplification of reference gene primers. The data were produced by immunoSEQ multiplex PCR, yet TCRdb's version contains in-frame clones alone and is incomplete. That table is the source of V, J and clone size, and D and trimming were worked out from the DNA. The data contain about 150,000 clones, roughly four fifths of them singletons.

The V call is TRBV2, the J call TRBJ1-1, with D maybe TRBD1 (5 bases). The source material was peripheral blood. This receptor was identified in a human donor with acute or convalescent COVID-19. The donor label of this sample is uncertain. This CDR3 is CASTRQGYSHTEAFF. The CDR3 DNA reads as TGTGCCAGCACCAGGCAGGGATATTCTCACACTGAAGCTTTCTTT.